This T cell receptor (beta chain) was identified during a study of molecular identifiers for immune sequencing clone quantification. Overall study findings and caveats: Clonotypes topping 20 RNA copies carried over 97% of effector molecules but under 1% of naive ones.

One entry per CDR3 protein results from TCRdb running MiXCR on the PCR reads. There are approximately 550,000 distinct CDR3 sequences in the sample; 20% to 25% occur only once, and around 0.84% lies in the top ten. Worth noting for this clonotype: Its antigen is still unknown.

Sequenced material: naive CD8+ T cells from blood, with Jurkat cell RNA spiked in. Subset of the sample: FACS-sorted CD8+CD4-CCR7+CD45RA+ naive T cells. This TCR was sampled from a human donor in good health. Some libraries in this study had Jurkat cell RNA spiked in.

CDR3 amino acids: CASSVIAVPGTDTQYF. CDR3 sequence (DNA): TGTGCCAGCAGCGTGATAGCGGTCCCGGGCACAGATACGCAGTATTTT. The V call is TRBV9, the J call TRBJ2-3; D possibly corresponds to TRBD2 (6 bases). The V gene lost 2 bases and the J gene lost 1 base, with 14 bases spanning the gap. The CDR3 sequence is 16 residues long. The germline V gene has CDR1 SGDLS and CDR2 YYNGEE. Full variable domain (missing parts from reference TRBV9 and TRBJ2-3): DSGVTQTPKHLITATGQRVTLRCSPRSGDLSVYWYQQSLDQGLQFLIQYYNGEERAKGNILERFSAQQFPDLHSELNLSSLELGDSALYFCASSVIAVPGTDTQYFGPGTRLTVL.